Presented here are 28 T cell receptor beta chains from one specimen sequenced in a study of T cell responses to AZD1222 COVID-19 vaccine. Some clones are missing from TCRdb's copy, which holds only in-frame ones; the method was immunoSEQ multiplex PCR. The table lists around 100,000 clones, approximately 91% of them singletons. The input for sequencing was peripheral blood, taken on day 0 of AZD1222 vaccination. The receptors come from an adult in good health.

The chain carries TRBV7-9 and TRBJ2-1, with unresolved D. The CDR3 loop spans 12 amino acids. Germline values: CDR1 SEHNR, CDR2 FQNEAQ (reference sequence). V was shortened by 2 bases and J by 8 bases, with 7 bases between the two germline ends. The CDR3 DNA reads as TGTGCCAGCAGCTTAACCCGAGATGAGCAGTTCTTC. It is translated as CASSLTRDEQFF. Looking up the rest from reference TRBV7-9 and TRBJ2-1 gives the full variable domain: DTGVSQNPRHKITKRGQNVTFRCDPISEHNRLYWYRQTLGQGPEFLTYFQNEAQLEKSRLLSDRFSAERPKGSFSTLEIQRTEQGDSAMYLCASSLTRDEQFFGPGTRLTVL.

The chain links TRBV27 to TRBJ2-7; no reliable D call. There are 12 residues in the CDR3. Germline CDR1 and CDR2: MNHEY and SMNVEV (reference sequence). Trimming took 6 bases from V and 5 from J, leaving 11 bases between them. CDR3 coding DNA: TGTGCCAGCAGCCCACTCGGCGACGAGCAGTACTTC. Its translation: CASSPLGDEQYF.

The gene calls are TRBV5-1 and TRBJ1-6, with D perhaps TRBD1 (5 bases). The CDR3 contains 14 residues. Germline loops: CDR1 SGHRS, CDR2 YFSETQ. Trimming took off 4 bases at V and 7 bases at J, with 12 bases between the two ends. This CDR3 reads CASSSPGENSPLHF. The CDR3 nucleotides are TGCGCCAGCAGCAGCCCGGGGGAGAATTCACCCCTCCACTTT.

The V and J genes are TRBV27 and TRBJ2-7, with D tentatively TRBD2 (6 bases). The germline V and J ends were trimmed by 3 bases and 6 bases, with 15 bases remaining between them. This CDR3 region has 14 residues. Germline loops: CDR1 MNHEY, CDR2 SMNVEV (reference sequence). DNA of the CDR3: TGTGCCAGCAGTTTGGGACTCCCCTTTGGCGAGCAGTACTTC. This gives the protein CASSLGLPFGEQYF.

This chain uses TRBV28 with TRBJ2-7; D possibly corresponds to TRBD1 (6 bases). The V end was cut by 2 bases, the J end by 6 bases, with 8 bases between. CDR1 and CDR2 from the germline V gene are MDHEN and SYDVKM. The CDR3 totals 12 residues. In DNA, the CDR3 is TGTGCCAGCAGTTTAACAGGGTTCGAGCAGTACTTC. This sequence encodes CASSLTGFEQYF.

Only one count was recorded for this clone. V usage is TRBV10-3 and J usage is TRBJ2-1, with unresolved D. V dropped 6 bases and J dropped 8 bases, with 14 bases sitting between them. The CDR3 extends over 13 amino acids. Germline-derived CDR1 and CDR2 are ENHRY and SYGVKD. CDR3 loop: CAISATLGYEQFF. CDR3 nucleotides: TGTGCCATCAGCGCTACCCTGGGGTATGAGCAGTTCTTC.

The chain has TRBV5-5 and TRBJ2-1; 7 bases agree with TRBD2. This CDR3 has 15 residues. CDR1 is SGHKS and CDR2 is YYEKEE in the germline V gene (reference sequence). The V segment lost 4 bases and the J segment 0 bases; nucleotides outside the gene matches: 4. The CDR3 here is CASSPGGSSYNEQFF. The CDR3 coding sequence is TGTGCCAGCAGCCCCGGGGGGAGCTCCTACAATGAGCAGTTCTTC.

The chain joins TRBV4-3 to TRBJ2-1; D is ambiguous. CDR3 length: 11 residues. Germline V gene lookup returns CDR1 LGHNA and CDR2 YSLEER. Trimming took off 0 bases at V and 7 bases at J, with 1 base between the two ends. CDR3 DNA: TGCGCCAGCAGCCAAGAAAATGAGCAGTTCTTC. This sequence encodes CASSQENEQFF.

The rearrangement uses TRBV5-8 and TRBJ2-5; D might be TRBD2 (5 bases). Germline V gene data show CDR1 as SGHTS and CDR2 as YDEGEE. V lost 7 bases and J lost 9, with 16 bases in between. CDR3 length: 12 amino acids. The DNA for the CDR3 is TGTGCCAGCCGGACCCAGGTGGGAGCCCAGTACTTC. This translates into CASRTQVGAQYF.

The chain recombines TRBV12-3 or TRBV12-4 with TRBJ1-1; D is unclear. The CDR3 loop spans 12 amino acids. The V end was cut by 10 bases, the J end by 3 bases, with 12 bases between. CDR3 bases: TGTGCCACAATTACGGGGTACACTGAAGCTTTCTTT. As protein: CATITGYTEAFF.

The chain recombines TRBV4-3 with TRBJ2-6; D is undetermined. This CDR3 is 17 amino acids long. The germline gives CDR1 LGHNA, CDR2 YSLEER. The germline V and J ends were trimmed by 0 bases and 1 base, with 10 bases remaining between them. The CDR3 DNA sequence: TGCGCCAGCAGCCAAGATTCAGTAGGGTCTGGGGCCAACGTCCTGACTTTC. Residues: CASSQDSVGSGANVLTF.

The chain couples TRBV11-2 to TRBJ2-5; 13 nucleotides align to TRBD2. CDR1 and CDR2 from the germline V gene are SGHAT and FQNNGV. The junction had 9 bases not matched to a gene; V was cut back by 7 bases and J by 4 bases. CDR3 size: 16 residues. The CDR3 DNA follows: TGTGCCAGCACTGCCCGACTAGCGGGGGGCCCAGAGACCCAGTACTTC. This sequence encodes CASTARLAGGPETQYF.

The J gene is TRBJ1-1, the V gene TRBV4-3; tentative D call: TRBD1 (6 bases). The CDR3 loop spans 15 amino acids. The V end was cut by 1 base, the J end by 5 bases, with 14 bases between. Germline CDR1 LGHNA, CDR2 YSLEER. This CDR3 reads CASSQGGGGLTEAFF. The CDR3 bases are TGCGCCAGCAGCCAAGGGGGAGGGGGTTTAACTGAAGCTTTCTTT.

The V and J genes are TRBV4-3 and TRBJ2-7; 10 bases match TRBD1. The germline V gene has CDR1 LGHNA and CDR2 YSLEER. Trimming took 4 bases from V and 3 from J; bases not matched to a gene: 3. This CDR3 has 14 amino acids. DNA for the CDR3: TGCGCCAGCAGCCCCGGGACAGGGGTCTACGAGCAGTACTTC. Encoded protein: CASSPGTGVYEQYF.

V usage is TRBV7-9 and J usage is TRBJ2-5, with D perhaps being TRBD1 or TRBD2 (5 bases each). CDR1 and CDR2 from the germline V gene are SEHNR and FQNEAQ (reference sequence). Trimming cost V 5 bases and J 1 base, with 11 bases left between them. The CDR3 is 14 amino acids. CDR3 sequence reads: CASSPGTGQETQYF. Here the CDR3 DNA reads TGTGCCAGCAGCCCAGGGACCGGCCAAGAGACCCAGTACTTC.

In nucleotides, the CDR3 is TGCAGCGTTGGGGGACAGGGCTATGGCTACACCTTC. This translates into CSVGGQGYGYTF. The chain carries TRBV29-1 and TRBJ1-2, with TRBD1 matching over 9 bases. Germline trimming cut 4 bases from V and 4 bases from J; bases unmatched to any gene: 1. CDR3 length equals 12 residues. Per the germline V gene, CDR1 is SQVTM and CDR2 is ANQGSEA.

The chain couples TRBV4-1 to TRBJ2-3, with D hard to call. Trimming stripped 0 bases from V and 0 bases from J, with 10 bases between. The CDR3 has 16 residues. CDR1 is MGHRA and CDR2 is YSYEKL in the germline V gene. In DNA form, the CDR3 reads TGCGCCAGCAGCCAAGATCCCCATACTAGCACAGATACGCAGTATTTT. This translates into CASSQDPHTSTDTQYF.

This clone was found once. The chain is built from TRBV7-2 and TRBJ1-4; possible D gene TRBD1, 5 bases. Germline V gene data show CDR1 as SGHTA and CDR2 as FQGNSA. V gave up 3 bases and J gave up 5 bases, with 10 bases separating them. The CDR3 totals 14 residues. CDR3 region: CASSLRGDNEKLFF. For the CDR3, the DNA is TGTGCCAGCAGCTTGCGAGGGGACAATGAAAAACTGTTTTTT.

The chain recombines TRBV25-1 with TRBJ2-3; D assignment may be TRBD1 or TRBD2 (5 bases each). The V end was cut by 4 bases, the J end by 0 bases, with 14 bases between. CDR3 length equals 16 residues. Germline V gene data show CDR1 as MGHDK and CDR2 as SYGVNS. In DNA form, the CDR3 reads TGTGCCAGCAGTGCCCGAGGGGCCATTAGCACAGATACGCAGTATTTT. This codes for CASSARGAISTDTQYF.

V and J are TRBV28 and TRBJ2-2, with D perhaps given as TRBD1 or TRBD2 (5 bases each). The CDR3 is made up of 16 amino acids. V shed 5 bases and J shed 3 bases, with 16 bases lying between them. CDR1 MDHEN and CDR2 SYDVKM come from the germline V gene. The DNA for the CDR3 is TGTGCCAGCAGTCGGCGTGGGACCTCGGACACCGGGGAGCTGTTTTTT. It yields the protein CASSRRGTSDTGELFF.

The CDR3 DNA follows: TGTGCCAGCAGCCGAGGGACAGGGAGGGCTGTCACTGAAGCTTTCTTT. Its translation: CASSRGTGRAVTEAFF. The rearrangement links TRBV5-4 to TRBJ1-1; 9 nucleotides align to TRBD1. Germline trimming cut 4 bases from V and 4 bases from J; bases unmatched to any gene: 11. Germline V gene data show CDR1 as SGHNT and CDR2 as YYREEE (reference sequence). The length of the CDR3 is 16 residues.

V gene TRBV18 combines with J gene TRBJ1-1, with D hard to call. Trimming pared 3 bases from V and 0 bases from J, leaving 5 bases between. Germline V lookup: CDR1 KGHSH, CDR2 LQKENI. CDR3 size: 13 residues. Here the CDR3 reads CASSPRLNTEAFF. The CDR3 nucleotides read TGTGCCAGCTCACCCCGTTTGAACACTGAAGCTTTCTTT.

The rearrangement joins TRBV4-3 to TRBJ2-2; no clear D. The germline V gene encodes CDR1 LGHNA and CDR2 YSLEER. Trimming removed 0 bases from V and 5 bases from J, with 10 bases in between. The CDR3 runs to 15 residues. Here the CDR3 DNA reads TGCGCCAGCAGCCAAGAGTACATCCCAACCGGGGAGCTGTTTTTT. It is translated as CASSQEYIPTGELFF.

The V gene is TRBV6-2 or TRBV6-3, the J gene TRBJ2-7, with 11 bases matching TRBD2. This CDR3 is built from 15 residues. Germline V gene lookup returns CDR1 MNHEY and CDR2 SVGEGT. V lost 0 bases and J lost 2; bases outside the gene matches: 0. The CDR3: CASSYSTSGAYEQYF. CDR3 sequence (DNA): TGTGCCAGCAGTTACTCGACTAGCGGGGCCTACGAGCAGTACTTC.

The rearrangement links TRBV19 to TRBJ1-1; D is uncertain. CDR1 and CDR2 (germline): LNHDA, SQIVND (reference sequence). V gave up 3 bases and J gave up 6 bases, with 11 bases separating them. CDR3 length: 13 amino acids. CDR3 coding DNA: TGTGCCAGTAGTATGGGATTTGACTCTGAAGCTTTCTTT. It encodes CASSMGFDSEAFF.

The chain is built from TRBV2 and TRBJ2-2, with 8 bases lining up with TRBD1. The CDR3 is made up of 15 amino acids. From germline, CDR1 is SNHLY and CDR2 FYNNEI. J was trimmed by 1 base and V by 6 bases; bases with no gene match: 4. CDR3 sequence: CASRPGTGNTGELFF. In nucleotides, the CDR3 is TGTGCCAGCAGGCCTGGGACAGGGAACACCGGGGAGCTGTTTTTT.

This sequence joins TRBV29-1 and TRBJ1-2; D is possibly TRBD1 (5 bases). The CDR3 covers 11 residues. Germline V gives CDR1 SQVTM, CDR2 ANQGSEA. The V and J ends lost 4 bases and 6 bases respectively, with 9 bases between them. DNA for the CDR3: TGCAGCGTTGCTGGGGGGGATGGCTACACCTTC. Its protein product is CSVAGGDGYTF.

The V gene is TRBV6-5, the J gene TRBJ2-7; TRBD1 matches at 10 bases. V gave up 0 bases and J gave up 2 bases; unmatched junction bases: 4. Germline lookup yields CDR1 MNHEY and CDR2 SVGAGI. The CDR3 contains 16 residues. The CDR3 loop is CASSYSATGGAYEQYF. The CDR3 DNA reads TGTGCCAGCAGTTACTCAGCGACAGGGGGCGCCTACGAGCAGTACTTC.